A selection of T cell receptor beta chains follows, all from one sample in a study of immune evolution from preneoplasia to lung adenocarcinoma. Libraries were prepared by immunoSEQ multiplex PCR; TCRdb keeps only in-frame clonotypes and omits some of them. This sample has some 37,000 clones, with about 74% found just once. The sequencing input was FFPE invasive lung adenocarcinoma tissue. The receptors originated from a person in their sixties or seventies with lung adenocarcinoma. Both conserved end residues are part of each CDR3. D genes are given only for firm matches. Clone size is shown for a subset of rows, as once, few, many or a class of expanded clone.

TRBJ2-1 | - | TRBV5-1 | - | CASSPDGGRDEQFF | TGCGCCAGCAGCCCGGACGGCGGTCGCGATGAGCAGTTCTTC
TRBJ2-7 | - | TRBV9 | - | CASSVGGGPTYEQYF | TGTGCCAGCAGCGTAGGCGGAGGGCCGACCTACGAGCAGTACTTC
TRBJ2-3 | - | TRBV30 | once | CAWTGRDTQYF | TGTGCCTGGACGGGCAGGGATACGCAGTATTTT
TRBJ1-1 | - | TRBV2 | - | CASSLGTWGDTEAFF | TGTGCCAGCAGTTTGGGCACCTGGGGAGACACTGAAGCTTTCTTT
TRBJ2-1 | - | TRBV7-3 | - | CASSLANANEQFF | TGTGCCAGCAGCTTGGCGAACGCCAATGAGCAGTTCTTC
TRBJ2-3 | - | TRBV11-2 | - | CASSTLGGGPGDTQYF | TGTGCCAGCAGCACCCTGGGTGGAGGGCCGGGGGATACGCAGTATTTT
TRBJ1-5 | TRBD1 | TRBV2 | - | CASREWTGNQPQHF | TGTGCCAGCAGGGAATGGACAGGGAATCAGCCCCAGCATTTT
TRBJ1-2 | - | TRBV4-2 | - | CASSQDPMTIAGVGYTF | TGTGCCAGCAGCCAAGACCCAATGACCATTGCTGGAGTTGGCTACACCTTC
TRBJ2-7 | - | TRBV11-3 | once | CASSSKGENPYEQYF | TGTGCCAGCAGCTCGAAGGGAGAAAATCCATACGAGCAGTACTTC
TRBJ1-2 | - | TRBV6-1 | - | CASSEVGLLSDGTYGYTF | TGTGCCAGCAGTGAAGTAGGTTTGTTGTCCGATGGGACTTATGGCTACACCTTC
TRBJ1-5 | TRBD1 | TRBV7-3 | - | CASSSRDRGNNQPQHF | TGTGCCAGCAGCTCCCGGGACAGGGGCAACAATCAGCCCCAGCATTTT
TRBJ2-1 | - | TRBV7-2 | - | CASSLDRTTTSEQFF | TGTGCCAGCAGCTTGGACAGAACCACTACAAGTGAGCAGTTCTTC
TRBJ1-5 | - | TRBV30 | - | CAWSVTNNQPQHF | TGTGCCTGGAGTGTGACCAACAATCAGCCCCAGCATTTT
TRBJ1-1 | - | TRBV28 | - | CASSYSIPTQAFF | TGTGCCAGCAGTTATTCCATACCCACCCAAGCTTTCTTT
TRBJ2-3 | - | TRBV19 | few | CASSPASGTDTQYF | TGTGCCAGTAGTCCGGCTAGCGGCACAGATACGCAGTATTTT
TRBJ2-4 | TRBD1 | TRBV4-2 | - | CASSQGVGGQGLDVQYF | TGTGCCAGCAGCCAAGGCGTCGGAGGACAGGGGCTCGACGTTCAGTACTTC
TRBJ1-4 | - | TRBV11-3 | - | CASSYTGGEKLFF | TGTGCCAGCAGCTACACAGGAGGGGAAAAACTGTTTTTT
TRBJ2-3 | - | TRBV12-5 | - | CASGLAGITGTQYF | TGTGCTAGTGGTTTGGCTGGGATCACAGGCACGCAGTATTTT
TRBJ1-4 | - | TRBV4-1 | many | CASSQQAGEKLFF | TGCGCCAGCAGCCAACAGGCTGGTGAAAAACTGTTTTTT
TRBJ2-1 | - | TRBV4-2 | medium-sized | CASSPWVMTGNEQFF | TGTGCCAGCAGCCCCTGGGTGATGACGGGCAATGAGCAGTTCTTC
TRBJ2-2 | - | TRBV30 | - | CAWSVDTNTGELFF | TGTGCCTGGAGTGTAGACACTAACACCGGGGAGCTGTTTTTT
TRBJ1-1 | - | TRBV7-9 | once | CASSPKVNTEVFF | TGTGCCAGCAGCCCCAAGGTGAACACTGAAGTTTTCTTT
TRBJ2-7 | TRBD1 | TRBV28 | - | CASRQGANEQYF | TGTGCCAGCAGGCAGGGGGCGAACGAGCAGTACTTC